This T cell receptor beta chain came from a study of tumor-infiltrating lymphocytes in primary liver carcinoma (dated by TCRdb to about 2017). As for the study more broadly: Hepatocellular carcinoma (four) or combined HCC and intrahepatic cholangiocarcinoma (one) was present in the five patients, who were three men and two women aged 30 to 69 years. The five patients had tumors staged T1-T3 N0M0, with maximum diameters ranging from about 4 to 11 cm. Samples yielded roughly 3.65 to 7.5 million productive TCRbeta reads; read depth did not differ significantly between tissue types. TCRbeta repertoire sequencing, expression microarrays and whole-exome sequencing were combined in the study across five regions of each liver tumor, with adjacent normal tissue and blood also included. A total of 35 specimens from 5 patients underwent TCRbeta repertoire sequencing, comprising some 25 tumor regions, 5 adjacent noncancerous liver tissues and 5 peripheral blood samples. To link TCRbeta repertoire diversity with the local molecular phenotype, the approximately 27 tumor region samples were profiled using Agilent mRNA microarrays. Repertoires from technical replicates were highly reproducible, with mean shared-clone rates about 0.86 and correlation coefficients above 0.98.

Total RNA and DNA were co-extracted without cell sorting from approximately 20-30 mg of bulk tissue using the AllPrep DNA/RNA mini kit. Between late 2015 and March 2016, about 5 patients in China with histopathologically diagnosed primary liver carcinoma had their tumors surgically resected. At the time of sampling, the patients had chronic HBV infection and had not received any treatment. Five spatially separated regions were sampled per tumor: superior, inferior, left-lateral and right-lateral poles, plus the tumor centre. Histological examination found more than 75% viable tumor cells in every tumor sample. Pieces of fresh tumor and adjacent tissue were cut in half, with one half kept in RNAlater at -80 degrees C and the other half sent for histology. TCRbeta-specific cDNA was reverse-transcribed from about 520 ng total RNA using a constant-region primer and ProtoScript II reverse transcriptase. The TCRbeta libraries were prepared through three rounds of nested multiplex PCR following a slightly modified ARM-PCR procedure. The first two PCR rounds used multiplex TRBV1-TRBV30 forward primers with a Cbeta reverse primer, each for roughly 10 cycles. Sample barcodes and Illumina adapters were attached in a final 25-cycle PCR using Deep VentR polymerase. Before sequencing, amplicons of 200-500 bp were gel-purified using a QIAquick gel extraction kit. An Illumina HiSeq 2500 was used to sequence the TCRbeta amplicons, generating 250-bp paired-end reads. On the authors' methods: Quality trimming of reads was performed with Trimmomatic v0.33, and paired reads were merged with FLASH v1.2.11 so that full CDR3 sequences could be recovered. V, D and J germline segments were assigned to the rearranged TCRbeta sequences by MiGEC v1.2.1b. Clonotype statistics and Shannon-Wiener diversity indices were calculated with VDJtools v1.0.0. To reduce sampling bias, subsequent analyses other than the diversity analysis used only the 250 most abundant clonotypes in each sample. In-frame beta chains were kept once TCRdb had trimmed the public reads at Q25 with fastp and called clones with MiXCR. Rows with a matching CDR3 protein are joined into one entry that keeps the most common DNA and genes. TCRdb's processing, not the study's, gives the V and J calls here. The sample yields approximately 60,000 distinct CDR3 sequences; 55% to 75% were counted once. Together, the top ten hold around 50% of the sample.

CDR1 is given as SGHNT and CDR2 as YYREEE, both from the germline V gene (reference sequence). V gives up 3 bases and J gives up 1 base, and the segment between their germline ends measures 7 bases. The CDR3 goes from the cysteine to the phenylalanine over 14 residues. The DNA shown is the 42-base CDR3, in frame from base 1. The research as a whole found: Since the samples were bulk and unsorted, there was no way to compare CD4+ and CD8+ T cell repertoires. Consistent with antigen-driven expansion, pairs of tumor regions showed higher repertoire overlap (mean roughly 35%) than either tumor-adjacent pairs (about 17%) or tumor-blood pairs (roughly 14%). Because sequencing covered only the TCR beta chain and unpaired alpha chains were not captured, true repertoire diversity is likely underestimated. The top 250 clones accounted for a significantly greater share of the repertoire in tumors than in blood (p = 0.039). With just a handful of patients in the study, the authors point out that the findings should be validated in a larger study. Only roughly 7-25% of top clones appeared in all five regions of a tumor, which suggests that tumor-infiltrating T cells are spatially heterogeneous.

This clonotype was counted ten times or more. Its antigen is unknown. The record has no base qualities; no much larger clone is one base away. The sequenced material came from liver tumor tissue from sampling region 2. This specimen's cell subset or site label, per the study, means: tumor region T2, inferior pole. The V and J genes are TRBV5-4 and TRBJ2-2; TRBD1 is a weak D gene call, 6 bases matching. The TCR was taken from a man aged 40-49 years with primary liver carcinoma and hepatitis B virus infection. The sequenced DNA: TGTGCCAGCAGCTCGGGACAGAACACCGGGGAGCTGTTTTTT. Protein translation: CASSSGQNTGELFF.